The sequence of this TCR beta chain was determined in a study of identical twins. Study conclusions and caveats: Models underestimated how often monozygotic twins shared out-of-frame TCR alpha. For cord blood, abundant beta clonotypes had fewer insertions, unlike memory repertoires, which showed none. The study reached conclusions through statistical analysis that was cross-sectional, not following the same donors.

This clonotype turned up a few times. Its antigen is currently unknown. Template switching, a step in the protocol, added a universal primer site, and cDNA carried unique molecular identifiers. TCRdb processed the 5' RACE reads anew with MiXCR; each CDR3 protein has one entry. The top ten clones hold 2% to 2.5% of a sample with roughly 290,000 distinct CDR3 sequences, 8% to 9% of them seen once. This sample was shared with a second study, whose subject was yellow fever vaccine responses in identical twins.

The sequenced sample consisted of memory (CD45RO+) T cells sorted from blood. This TCR derives from a woman between 18 and 29 years old in good health.

The CDR3 DNA sequence: TGTGCCACCAGTGACTCGACTAACCTCCTTTACGAGCAGTACTTC. Its protein is CATSDSTNLLYEQYF. This chain connects TRBV24-1 to TRBJ2-7, with D maybe TRBD2 (5 bases). Trimming removed 4 bases from V and 4 bases from J, with 16 bases in between. The CDR3 is 15 residues long. Germline CDR1 KGHDR, CDR2 SFDVKD.